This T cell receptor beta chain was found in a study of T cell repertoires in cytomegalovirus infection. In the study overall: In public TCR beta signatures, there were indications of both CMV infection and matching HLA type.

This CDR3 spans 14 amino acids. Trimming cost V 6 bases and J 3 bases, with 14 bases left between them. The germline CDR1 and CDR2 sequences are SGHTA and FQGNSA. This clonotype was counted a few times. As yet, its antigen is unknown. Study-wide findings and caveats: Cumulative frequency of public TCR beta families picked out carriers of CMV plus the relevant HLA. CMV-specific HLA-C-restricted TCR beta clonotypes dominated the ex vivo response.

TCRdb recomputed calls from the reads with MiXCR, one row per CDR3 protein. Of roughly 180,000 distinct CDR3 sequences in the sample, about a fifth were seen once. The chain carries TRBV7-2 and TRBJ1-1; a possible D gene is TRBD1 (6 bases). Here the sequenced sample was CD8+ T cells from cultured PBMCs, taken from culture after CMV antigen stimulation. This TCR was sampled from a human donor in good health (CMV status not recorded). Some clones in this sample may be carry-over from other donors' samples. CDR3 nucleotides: TGTGCCAGCAGTTCGATTCAGGGGTACACTGAAGCTTTCTTT. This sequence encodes CASSSIQGYTEAFF.